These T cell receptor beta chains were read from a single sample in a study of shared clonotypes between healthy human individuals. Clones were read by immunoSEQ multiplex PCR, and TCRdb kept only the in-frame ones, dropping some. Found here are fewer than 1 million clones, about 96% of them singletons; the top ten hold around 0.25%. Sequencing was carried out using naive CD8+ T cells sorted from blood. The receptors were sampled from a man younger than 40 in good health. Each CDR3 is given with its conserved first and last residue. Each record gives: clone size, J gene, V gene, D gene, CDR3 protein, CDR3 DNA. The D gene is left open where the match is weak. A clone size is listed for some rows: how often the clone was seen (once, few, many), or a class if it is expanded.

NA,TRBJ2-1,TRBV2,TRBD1,CASRGGQGKSEQFF,TGTGCCAGCAGAGGGGGACAGGGAAAGTCTGAGCAGTTCTTC
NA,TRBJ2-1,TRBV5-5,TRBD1,CASSSGQGDPYNEQFF,TGTGCCAGCAGCTCAGGACAGGGGGACCCCTACAATGAGCAGTTCTTC
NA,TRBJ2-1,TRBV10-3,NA,CAISGEGAYEQFF,TGTGCCATCAGTGGGGAGGGGGCATATGAGCAGTTCTTC
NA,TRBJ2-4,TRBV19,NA,CASSIARGQNIQYF,TGTGCCAGTAGTATAGCCCGGGGGCAAAACATTCAGTACTTC
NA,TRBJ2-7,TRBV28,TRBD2,CASSIGTSGRGYEQYF,TGTGCCAGCAGCATCGGGACTAGCGGGAGGGGGTACGAGCAGTACTTC
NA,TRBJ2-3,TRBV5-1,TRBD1,CASSPGTGDRTDTQYF,TGCGCCAGCAGCCCCGGGACAGGGGACCGCACAGATACGCAGTATTTT
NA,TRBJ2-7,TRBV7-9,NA,CASSQIGQDYEQYF,TGTGCCAGCAGCCAAATTGGGCAAGACTACGAGCAGTACTTC
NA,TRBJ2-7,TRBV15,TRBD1,CATSGDRGSIYEQYF,TGTGCCACCAGCGGGGACAGGGGATCAATCTACGAGCAGTACTTC
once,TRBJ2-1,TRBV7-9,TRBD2,CASSTLGSGRSYNEQFF,TGTGCCAGCAGCACCTTGGGTAGCGGGAGATCCTACAATGAGCAGTTCTTC
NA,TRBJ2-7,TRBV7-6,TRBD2,CASSPRGGSSYEQYF,TGTGCCAGCAGCCCGCGGGGGGGGAGCTCCTACGAGCAGTACTTC
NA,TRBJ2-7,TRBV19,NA,CASSISVSSYEQYF,TGTGCCAGTAGTATATCGGTCAGCTCCTACGAGCAGTACTTC
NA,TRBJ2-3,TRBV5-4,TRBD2,CASSPRGRGVTDTQYF,TGTGCCAGCAGCCCTCGCGGGAGGGGTGTCACAGATACGCAGTATTTT
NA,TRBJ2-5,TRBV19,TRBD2,CASSIVLAGGETQYF,TGTGCCAGTAGTATTGTCCTAGCGGGCGGGGAGACCCAGTACTTC
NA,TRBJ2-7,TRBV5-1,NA,CASSLESYPLVHGFSF,TGCGCCAGCAGCTTGGAGTCCTATCCCCTGGTGCATGGGTTTTCCTTC
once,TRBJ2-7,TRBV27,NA,CASSLRDPYEQYF,TGTGCCAGCAGTTTAAGGGATCCATACGAGCAGTACTTC